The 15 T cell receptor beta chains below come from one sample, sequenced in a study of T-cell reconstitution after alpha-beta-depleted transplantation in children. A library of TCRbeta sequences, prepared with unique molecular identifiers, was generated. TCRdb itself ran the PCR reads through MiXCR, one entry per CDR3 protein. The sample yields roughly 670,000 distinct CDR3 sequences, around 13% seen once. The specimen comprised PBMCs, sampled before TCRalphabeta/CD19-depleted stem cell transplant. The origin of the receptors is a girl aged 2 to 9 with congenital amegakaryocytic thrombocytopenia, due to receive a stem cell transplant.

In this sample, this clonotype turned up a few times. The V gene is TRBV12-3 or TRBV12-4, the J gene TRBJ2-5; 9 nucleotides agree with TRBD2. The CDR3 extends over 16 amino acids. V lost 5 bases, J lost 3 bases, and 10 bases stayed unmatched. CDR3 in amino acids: CASSPGGLAEKETQYF. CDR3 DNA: TGTGCCAGCAGTCCCGGGGGACTAGCAGAAAAAGAGACCCAGTACTTC.

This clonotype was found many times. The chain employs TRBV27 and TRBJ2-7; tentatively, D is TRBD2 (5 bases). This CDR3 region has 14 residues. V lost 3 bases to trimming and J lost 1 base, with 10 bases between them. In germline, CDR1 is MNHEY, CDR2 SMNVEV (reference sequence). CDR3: CASSFYSGSYEQYF. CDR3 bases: TGTGCCAGCAGTTTTTACAGCGGTTCCTACGAGCAGTACTTC.

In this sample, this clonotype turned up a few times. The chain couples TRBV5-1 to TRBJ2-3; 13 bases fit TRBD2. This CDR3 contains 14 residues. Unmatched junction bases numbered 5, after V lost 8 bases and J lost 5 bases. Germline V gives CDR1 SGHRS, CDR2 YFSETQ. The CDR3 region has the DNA TGCGCCAGTACTAGCGGGAGGGCAATAGATACGCAGTATTTT. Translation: CASTSGRAIDTQYF. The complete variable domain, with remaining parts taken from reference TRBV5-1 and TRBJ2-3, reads KAGVTQTPRYLIKTRGQQVTLSCSPISGHRSVSWYQQTPGQGLQFLFEYFSETQRNKGNFPGRFSGRQFSNSRSEMNVSTLELGDSALYLCASTSGRAIDTQYFGPGTRLTVL.

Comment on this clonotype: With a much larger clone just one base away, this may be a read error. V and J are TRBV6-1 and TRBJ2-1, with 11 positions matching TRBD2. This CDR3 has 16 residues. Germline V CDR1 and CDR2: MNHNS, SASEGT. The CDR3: CANSRLAGYVGNEQFF. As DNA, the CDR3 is TGTGCCAACAGTAGACTAGCGGGGTACGTAGGGAATGAGCAGTTCTTC.

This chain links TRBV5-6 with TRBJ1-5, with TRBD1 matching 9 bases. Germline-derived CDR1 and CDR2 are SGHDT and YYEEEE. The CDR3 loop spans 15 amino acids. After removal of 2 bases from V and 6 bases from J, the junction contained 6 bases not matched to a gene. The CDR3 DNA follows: TGTGCCAGCAGCTTCGGGACAGGGCAATCTCAGCCCCAGCATTTT. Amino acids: CASSFGTGQSQPQHF.

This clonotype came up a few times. The CDR3 DNA reads TGCGCCAGCAACTCGGTGGCTAGCGGGACTCTCCCGGAGAGCTCCTACAATGAGCAGTTCTTC. Translating gives CASNSVASGTLPESSYNEQFF. The chain links TRBV5-1 to TRBJ2-1, with TRBD2 matching 9 bases. V shed 6 bases, J shed 0 bases, and the junction held 22 bases outside the gene matches. The CDR3 runs to 21 residues. The germline CDR1 and CDR2 sequences are SGHRS and YFSETQ.

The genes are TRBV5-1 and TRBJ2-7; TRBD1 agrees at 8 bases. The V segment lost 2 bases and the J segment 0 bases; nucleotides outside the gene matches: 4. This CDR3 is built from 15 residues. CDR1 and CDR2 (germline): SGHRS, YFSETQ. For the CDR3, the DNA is TGCGCCAGCAGCTTTTCAACAGGGGGCTCCTACGAGCAGTACTTC. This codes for CASSFSTGGSYEQYF.

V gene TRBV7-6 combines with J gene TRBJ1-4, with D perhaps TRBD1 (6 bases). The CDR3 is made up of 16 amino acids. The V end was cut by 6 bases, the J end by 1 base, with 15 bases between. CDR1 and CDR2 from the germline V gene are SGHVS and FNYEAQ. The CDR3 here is CASRAGAEGTNEKLFF. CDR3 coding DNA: TGTGCCAGCAGGGCGGGGGCCGAAGGAACTAATGAAAAACTGTTTTTT. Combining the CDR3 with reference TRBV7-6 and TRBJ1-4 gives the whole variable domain GAGVSQSPRYKVTKRGQDVALRCDPISGHVSLYWYRQALGQGPEFLTYFNYEAQQDKSGLPNDRFSAERPEGSISTLTIQRTEQRDSAMYRCASRAGAEGTNEKLFFGSGTQLSVL.

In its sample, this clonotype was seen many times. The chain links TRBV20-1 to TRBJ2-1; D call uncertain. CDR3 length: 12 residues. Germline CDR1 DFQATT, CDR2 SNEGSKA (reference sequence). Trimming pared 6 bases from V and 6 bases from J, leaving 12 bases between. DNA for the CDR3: TGCAGTGCCCTTTATGGTCCCAATGAGCAGTTCTTC. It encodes CSALYGPNEQFF.

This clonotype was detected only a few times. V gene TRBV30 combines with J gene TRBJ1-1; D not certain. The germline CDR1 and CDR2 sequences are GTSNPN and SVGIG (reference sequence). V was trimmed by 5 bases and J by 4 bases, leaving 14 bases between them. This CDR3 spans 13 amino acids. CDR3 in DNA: TGTGCCTGGGAGTTGGGCCGAGGCACTGAAGCTTTCTTT. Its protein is CAWELGRGTEAFF.

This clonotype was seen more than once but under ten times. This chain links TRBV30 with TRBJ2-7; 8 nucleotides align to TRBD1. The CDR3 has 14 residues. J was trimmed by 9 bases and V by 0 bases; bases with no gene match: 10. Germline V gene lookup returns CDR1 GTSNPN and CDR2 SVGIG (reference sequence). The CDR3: CAWSVGQGGMAQYF. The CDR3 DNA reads TGTGCCTGGAGTGTCGGACAGGGAGGAATGGCGCAGTACTTC.

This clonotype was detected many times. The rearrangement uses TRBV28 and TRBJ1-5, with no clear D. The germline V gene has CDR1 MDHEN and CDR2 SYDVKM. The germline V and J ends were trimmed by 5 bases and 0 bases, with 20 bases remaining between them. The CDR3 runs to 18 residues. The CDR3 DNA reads TGTGCCAGCAGTCCCTCGAGCTATCGGTTGTATAGCAATCAGCCCCAGCATTTT. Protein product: CASSPSSYRLYSNQPQHF.

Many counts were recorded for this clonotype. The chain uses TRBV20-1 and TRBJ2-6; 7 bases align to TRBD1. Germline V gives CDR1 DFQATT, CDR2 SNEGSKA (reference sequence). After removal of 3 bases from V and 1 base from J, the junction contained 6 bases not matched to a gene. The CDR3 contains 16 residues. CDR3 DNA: TGCAGTGCTAGCACAGGGGAATATTCTGGGGCCAACGTCCTGACTTTC. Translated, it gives CSASTGEYSGANVLTF.

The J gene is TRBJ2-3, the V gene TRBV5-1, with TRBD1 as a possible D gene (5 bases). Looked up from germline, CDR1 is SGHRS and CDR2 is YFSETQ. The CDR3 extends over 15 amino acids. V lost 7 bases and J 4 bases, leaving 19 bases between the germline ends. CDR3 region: CASYNVQGFADTQYF. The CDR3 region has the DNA TGCGCCAGCTATAACGTCCAGGGATTCGCAGATACGCAGTATTTT.

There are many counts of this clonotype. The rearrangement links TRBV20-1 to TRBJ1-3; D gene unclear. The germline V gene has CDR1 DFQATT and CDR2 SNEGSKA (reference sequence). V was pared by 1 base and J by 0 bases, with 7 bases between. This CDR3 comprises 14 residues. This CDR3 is CSARAPYSGNTIYF. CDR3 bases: TGCAGTGCTAGAGCCCCGTACTCTGGAAACACCATATATTTT.